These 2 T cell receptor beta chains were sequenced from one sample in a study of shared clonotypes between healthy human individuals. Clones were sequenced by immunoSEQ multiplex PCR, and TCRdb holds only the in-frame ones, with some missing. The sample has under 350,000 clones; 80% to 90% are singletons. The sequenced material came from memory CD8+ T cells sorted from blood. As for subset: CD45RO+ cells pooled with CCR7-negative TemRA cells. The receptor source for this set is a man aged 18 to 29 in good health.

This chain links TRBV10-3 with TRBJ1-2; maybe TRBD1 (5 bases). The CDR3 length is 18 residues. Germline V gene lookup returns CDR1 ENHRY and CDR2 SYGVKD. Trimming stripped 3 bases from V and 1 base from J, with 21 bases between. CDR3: CAISDPQDPGHINYGYTF. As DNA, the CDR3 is TGTGCCATCAGTGACCCTCAGGATCCCGGACATATTAACTATGGCTACACCTTC.

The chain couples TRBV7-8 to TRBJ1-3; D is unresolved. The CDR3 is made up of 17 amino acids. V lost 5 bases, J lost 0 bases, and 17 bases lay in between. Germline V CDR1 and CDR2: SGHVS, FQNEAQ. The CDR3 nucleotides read TGTGCCAGCAGCCTAAGGGAGTACCAACTCTCTGGAAACACCATATATTTT. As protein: CASSLREYQLSGNTIYF.